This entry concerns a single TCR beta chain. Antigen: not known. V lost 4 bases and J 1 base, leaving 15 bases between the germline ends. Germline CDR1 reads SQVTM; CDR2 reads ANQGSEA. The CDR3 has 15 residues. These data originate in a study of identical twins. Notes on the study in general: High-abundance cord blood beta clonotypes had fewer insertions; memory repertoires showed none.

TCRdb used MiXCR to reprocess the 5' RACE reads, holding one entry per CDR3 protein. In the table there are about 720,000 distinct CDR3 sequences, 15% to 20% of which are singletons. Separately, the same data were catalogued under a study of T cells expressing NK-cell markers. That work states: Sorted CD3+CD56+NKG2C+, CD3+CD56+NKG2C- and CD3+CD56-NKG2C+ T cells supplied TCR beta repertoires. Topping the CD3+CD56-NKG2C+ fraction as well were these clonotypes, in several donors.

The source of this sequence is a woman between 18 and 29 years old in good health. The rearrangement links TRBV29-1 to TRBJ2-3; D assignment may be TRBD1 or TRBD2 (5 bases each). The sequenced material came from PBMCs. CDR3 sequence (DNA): TGCAGCGTTGGCCGGGACGGCACCCGCACAGATACGCAGTATTTT. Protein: CSVGRDGTRTDTQYF.